This T cell receptor beta chain was sequenced in a study of T cells expressing NK-cell markers. Looking at the study overall: Sequenced donors, eight in total, included seven who were HCMV-seropositive and one who was seronegative.

TCRdb re-called the 5' RACE reads and shows each CDR3 protein once, DNA omitted. The sample data list 500,000 to 600,000 distinct CDR3 sequences. The CDR3 has 12 residues. The chain carries TRBV12-3 or TRBV12-4 and TRBJ2-3. The receptor comes from a man younger than 30 in good health. The sequenced sample was blood T cells: a sorted CD56 or NKG2C T cell subset, CD4+ or CD8+ T cells, or bulk PBMC T cells (not recorded which). CDR3 loop: CASRQGVDTQYF.